This T cell receptor (beta chain) was sequenced for a study of T cell repertoires in cytomegalovirus infection. In the study overall: From public TCR beta signatures came an indication of both CMV infection and matching HLA type.

TCRdb processed the reads anew with MiXCR; each CDR3 protein has one entry. This table has 150,000 to 200,000 distinct CDR3 sequences, 15% to 20% appearing once. The CDR3 has 15 amino acids. V shed 2 bases and J 1 base; nucleotides not matched to a gene: 4. This TCR was recovered from a human donor in good health (CMV status not recorded). Some clones in this sample may be carry-over from other donors' samples. What was sequenced was CD8+ T cells from PBMCs. The chain couples TRBV12-3 or TRBV12-4 to TRBJ1-1; 7 bases map to TRBD1. CDR3 region: CASSLNRQGNTEAFF. The CDR3, as DNA: TGTGCCAGCAGTTTAAACAGACAGGGGAACACTGAAGCTTTCTTT.